This T cell receptor beta chain appears in the sequencing data of a study of blood T cells in healthy people across ages. Study-wide points: There were more naive CD4+ cells and higher diversity in long-lived donors than in aged donors.

Remarks on this clonotype: Its target is not known.

Trimming pared 10 bases from V and 2 bases from J, leaving 11 bases between. Germline assignment: CDR1 MNHEY and CDR2 SVGAGI. The CDR3 length is 12 residues. A second PCR of 7 to 11 cycles used a sample-barcoded 5' primer and a J-beta primer mix. TCRdb analysed the 5' RACE reads with MiXCR anew, one entry per CDR3 protein. This sample has 1.5 million to 2 million distinct CDR3 sequences, with less than 50% found just once. The donors, all healthy, were Caucasians living in Russia, aged roughly 6 to 100. Every sample gave at least 5 micrograms of total RNA when it was extracted. Material for sequencing was blood. The source is a woman aged 40-49 years in good health. The V call is TRBV6-5, the J call TRBJ2-5; possibly TRBD1 or TRBD2 for D (5 bases each). This CDR3 reads CAIGTAQETQYF. The CDR3 DNA reads as TGTGCCATCGGGACGGCGCAAGAGACCCAGTACTTC.